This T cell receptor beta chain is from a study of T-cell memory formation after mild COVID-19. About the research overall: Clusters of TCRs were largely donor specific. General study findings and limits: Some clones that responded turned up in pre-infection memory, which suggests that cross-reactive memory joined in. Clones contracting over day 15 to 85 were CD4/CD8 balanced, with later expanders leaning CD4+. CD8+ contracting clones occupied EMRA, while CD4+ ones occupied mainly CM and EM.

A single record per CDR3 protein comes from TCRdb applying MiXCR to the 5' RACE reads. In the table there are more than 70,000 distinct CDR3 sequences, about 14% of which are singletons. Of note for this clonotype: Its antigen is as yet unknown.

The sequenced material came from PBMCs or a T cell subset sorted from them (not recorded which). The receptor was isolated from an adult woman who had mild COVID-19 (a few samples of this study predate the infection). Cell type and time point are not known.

CDR3 nucleotides: TGTGCCAGCAGCACTCCCCCGTTCCTTCTGCGGGAGGGCACCGAGACCGGGGAGCTGTTTTTT. It yields the protein CASSTPPFLLREGTETGELFF. The V gene is TRBV12-3 or TRBV12-4, the J gene TRBJ2-2, with 9 positions matching TRBD2. The trim removed 6 bases at V and 5 bases at J, leaving 25 bases unmatched. This CDR3 has 21 residues.